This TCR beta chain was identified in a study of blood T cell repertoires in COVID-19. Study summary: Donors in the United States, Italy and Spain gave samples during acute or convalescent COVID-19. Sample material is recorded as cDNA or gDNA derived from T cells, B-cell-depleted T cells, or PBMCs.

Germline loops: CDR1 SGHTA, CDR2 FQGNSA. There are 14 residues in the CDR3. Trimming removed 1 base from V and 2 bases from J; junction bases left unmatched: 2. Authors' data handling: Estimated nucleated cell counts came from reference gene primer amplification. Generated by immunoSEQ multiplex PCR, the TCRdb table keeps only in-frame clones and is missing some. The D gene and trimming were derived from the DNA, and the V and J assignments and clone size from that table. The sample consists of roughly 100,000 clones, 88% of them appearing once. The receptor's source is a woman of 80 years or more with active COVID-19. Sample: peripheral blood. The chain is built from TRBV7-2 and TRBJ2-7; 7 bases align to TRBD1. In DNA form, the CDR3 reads TGTGCCAGCAGCTTAGGGCAGGGGGCCTACGAGCAGTACTTC. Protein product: CASSLGQGAYEQYF.